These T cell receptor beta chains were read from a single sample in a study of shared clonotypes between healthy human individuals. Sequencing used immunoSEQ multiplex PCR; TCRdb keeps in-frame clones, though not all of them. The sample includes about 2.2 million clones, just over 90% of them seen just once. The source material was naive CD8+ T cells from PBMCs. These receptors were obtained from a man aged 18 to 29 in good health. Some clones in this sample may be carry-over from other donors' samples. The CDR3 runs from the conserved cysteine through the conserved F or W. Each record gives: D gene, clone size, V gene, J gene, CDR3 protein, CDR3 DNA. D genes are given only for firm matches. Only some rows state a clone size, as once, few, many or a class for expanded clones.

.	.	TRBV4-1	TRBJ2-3	CASSLLGAPSTDTQYF	TGCGCCAGCAGCTTATTAGGGGCCCCTAGCACAGATACGCAGTATTTT
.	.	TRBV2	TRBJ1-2	CATRAAPGNYGYTF	TGTGCCACCCGAGCAGCTCCAGGGAACTATGGCTACACCTTC
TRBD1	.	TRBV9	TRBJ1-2	CASSPRTGQGGYGYTF	TGTGCCAGCAGCCCTAGGACAGGGCAGGGGGGCTATGGCTACACCTTC
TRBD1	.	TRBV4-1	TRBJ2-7	CASSQTGTGFYEQYF	TGCGCCAGCAGCCAAACCGGGACAGGGTTCTACGAGCAGTACTTC
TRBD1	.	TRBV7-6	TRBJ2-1	CASRMNRGPYNEQFF	TGTGCCAGCAGGATGAACAGGGGTCCCTACAATGAGCAGTTCTTC
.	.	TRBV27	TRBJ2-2	CASSWTSGELFF	TGTGCCAGCAGTTGGACGTCAGGGGAGCTGTTTTTT
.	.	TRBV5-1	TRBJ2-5	CASSSQGQSPETQYF	TGCGCCAGCAGCTCGCAAGGACAGTCCCCGGAGACCCAGTACTTC
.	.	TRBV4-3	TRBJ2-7	CASSQDESGMDEQYF	TGCGCCAGCAGCCAAGATGAATCAGGGATGGACGAGCAGTACTTC
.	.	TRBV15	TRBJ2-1	CATSRDRASYNEQFF	TGTGCCACCAGCAGAGACAGAGCTTCCTACAATGAGCAGTTCTTC
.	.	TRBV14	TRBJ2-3	CASSQETVVPPMDTQYF	TGTGCCAGCAGCCAAGAGACGGTAGTCCCTCCAATGGATACGCAGTATTTT
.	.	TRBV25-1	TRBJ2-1	CASLDYRDDEQFF	TGTGCCAGCCTGGACTATAGGGACGATGAGCAGTTCTTC
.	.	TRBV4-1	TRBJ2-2	CASSQVDQAPGELFF	TGCGCCAGCAGCCAAGTCGACCAAGCGCCCGGGGAGCTGTTTTTT
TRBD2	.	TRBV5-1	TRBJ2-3	CASSSEVGRARTDTQYF	TGCGCCAGCAGCTCGGAGGTCGGGAGGGCCAGGACAGATACGCAGTATTTT
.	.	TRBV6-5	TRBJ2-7	CASSYTGESYEQYF	TGTGCCAGCAGTTATACTGGGGAGTCCTACGAGCAGTACTTC
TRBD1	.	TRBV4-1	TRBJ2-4	CASSQPITPFGTGAKNIQYF	TGCGCCAGCAGCCAACCTATAACCCCCTTTGGGACAGGGGCCAAAAACATTCAGTACTTC
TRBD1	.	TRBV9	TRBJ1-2	CASSRTGDPTPIYGYTF	TGTGCCAGCAGTCGGACAGGTGATCCGACACCGATCTATGGCTACACCTTC
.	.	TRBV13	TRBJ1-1	CASSSPGQVNTEAFF	TGTGCCAGCAGCTCACCGGGACAAGTGAACACTGAAGCTTTCTTT
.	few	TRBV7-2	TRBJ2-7	CASSPSPYEQYF	TGTGCCAGCAGCCCCAGCCCCTACGAGCAGTACTTC
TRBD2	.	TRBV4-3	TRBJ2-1	CASSAASGGSYNEQFF	TGCGCCAGCAGCGCGGCTAGCGGGGGCTCCTACAATGAGCAGTTCTTC
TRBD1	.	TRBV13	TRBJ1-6	CASSSGGLTNSPLHF	TGTGCCAGCAGCTCAGGGGGACTTACCAATTCACCCCTCCACTTT
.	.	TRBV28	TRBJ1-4	CASSLTRDVGEKLFF	TGTGCCAGCAGTTTAACCAGGGACGTCGGCGAAAAACTGTTTTTT
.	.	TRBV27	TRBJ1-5	CASRPWTDSNQPQHF	TGTGCCAGCAGGCCTTGGACAGACTCCAATCAGCCCCAGCATTTT
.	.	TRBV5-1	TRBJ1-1	CASSQGGRLNTEAFF	TGCGCCAGCAGCCAAGGGGGGAGACTGAACACTGAAGCTTTCTTT
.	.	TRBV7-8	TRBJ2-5	CASSLGLASAQETQYF	TGTGCCAGCAGCTTAGGATTAGCTAGCGCACAAGAGACCCAGTACTTC
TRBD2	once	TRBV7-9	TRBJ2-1	CASSPGLAANEQFF	TGTGCCAGCAGCCCGGGACTAGCGGCCAATGAGCAGTTCTTC
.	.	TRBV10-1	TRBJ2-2	CASSESRTRNTGELFF	TGCGCCAGCAGTGAGTCGAGGACCCGAAACACCGGGGAGCTGTTTTTT
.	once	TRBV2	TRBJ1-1	CASSFLTTNTEAFF	TGTGCCAGCAGTTTTTTGACAACAAACACTGAAGCTTTCTTT
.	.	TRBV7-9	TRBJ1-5	CASSSERGYSNQPQHF	TGTGCCAGCAGCTCCGAGCGGGGCTATAGCAATCAGCCCCAGCATTTT
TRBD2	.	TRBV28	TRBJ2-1	CASSPLAEGGEQFF	TGTGCCAGCAGTCCTCTAGCGGAGGGAGGTGAGCAGTTCTTC
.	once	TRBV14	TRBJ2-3	CASSLITDTQYF	TGTGCCAGCAGCCTTATCACAGATACGCAGTATTTT
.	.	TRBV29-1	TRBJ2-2	CSVEMETGLPTGELFF	TGCAGCGTTGAAATGGAGACAGGCCTCCCCACCGGGGAGCTGTTTTTT
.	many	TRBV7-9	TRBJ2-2	CASSQGHPNTGELFF	TGTGCCAGCAGCCAGGGACACCCCAACACCGGGGAGCTGTTTTTT
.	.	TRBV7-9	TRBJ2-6	CASSCHGQSGCSGANVLTF	TGTGCCAGCAGCTGCCACGGACAGTCCGGCTGCTCTGGGGCCAACGTCCTGACTTTC
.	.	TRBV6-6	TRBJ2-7	CASRVGAAYEQYF	TGTGCCAGTAGGGTTGGGGCAGCCTACGAGCAGTACTTC
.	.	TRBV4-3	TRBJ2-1	CASSQDRSSAESYNEQFF	TGCGCCAGCAGCCAAGATCGGAGTAGCGCCGAATCCTACAATGAGCAGTTCTTC
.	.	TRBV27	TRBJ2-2	CASSSRHTGELFF	TGTGCCAGCAGTTCCCGCCACACCGGGGAGCTGTTTTTT
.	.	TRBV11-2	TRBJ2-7	CASSLGRFSYEQYF	TGTGCCAGCAGCTTAGGGCGGTTCTCCTACGAGCAGTACTTC
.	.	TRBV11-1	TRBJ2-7	CASSSRPGLKIYEQYF	TGTGCCAGCAGCTCCCGACCGGGACTCAAAATATACGAGCAGTACTTC
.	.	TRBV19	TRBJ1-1	CASNTANTEAFF	TGTGCCAGTAATACAGCGAACACTGAAGCTTTCTTT
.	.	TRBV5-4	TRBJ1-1	CASTFWDSNTEAFF	TGTGCCAGCACCTTCTGGGACTCGAACACTGAAGCTTTCTTT
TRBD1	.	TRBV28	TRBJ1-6	CASDTTGDYNSPLHF	TGTGCCAGCGACACGACAGGGGACTATAATTCACCCCTCCACTTT
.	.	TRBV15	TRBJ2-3	CATSRDIGSEGFTDTQYF	TGTGCCACCAGCAGAGATATCGGAAGCGAGGGGTTCACAGATACGCAGTATTTT
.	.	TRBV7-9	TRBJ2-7	CASSLLGYEQYF	TGTGCCAGCAGCTTATTAGGGTACGAGCAGTACTTC
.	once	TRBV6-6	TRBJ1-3	CASSYSSPGAGNTIYF	TGTGCCAGCAGTTACTCGAGTCCCGGGGCCGGAAACACCATATATTTT
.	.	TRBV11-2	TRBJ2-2	CASSFHTGELFF	TGTGCCAGCAGCTTCCACACCGGGGAGCTGTTTTTT
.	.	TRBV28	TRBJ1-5	CASSNVLGAQPQHF	TGTGCCAGCAGCAATGTACTAGGGGCGCAGCCCCAGCATTTT
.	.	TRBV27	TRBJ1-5	CASSLWDSNQPQHF	TGTGCCAGCAGTTTGTGGGATAGCAATCAGCCCCAGCATTTT
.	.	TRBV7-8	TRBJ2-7	CASSLVASYEQYF	TGTGCCAGCAGCTTAGTTGCTTCCTACGAGCAGTACTTC
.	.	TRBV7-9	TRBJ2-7	CASSGFSAVRSYEQYF	TGTGCCAGCAGCGGGTTCTCGGCGGTCCGCTCCTACGAGCAGTACTTC
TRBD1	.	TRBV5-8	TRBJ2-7	CASSAGTGLGYEQYF	TGTGCCAGCAGCGCCGGGACAGGGCTGGGCTACGAGCAGTACTTC
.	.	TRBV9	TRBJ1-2	CASSVATGGSYGYTF	TGTGCCAGCAGCGTAGCTACGGGAGGTAGTTATGGCTACACCTTC
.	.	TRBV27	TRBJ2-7	CASSLAGTLYEQYF	TGTGCCAGCAGTTTAGCAGGGACCCTCTACGAGCAGTACTTC
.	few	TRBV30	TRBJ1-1	CAWKSTVAAEAFF	TGTGCCTGGAAATCAACCGTGGCGGCTGAAGCTTTCTTT
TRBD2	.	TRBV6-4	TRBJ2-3	CASSDPGLAATDTQYF	TGTGCCAGCAGTGACCCGGGACTAGCGGCCACAGATACGCAGTATTTT